This T cell receptor (beta chain) is from a study of T cells in Graves' hyperthyroidism and ophthalmopathy. V lost 3 bases to trimming and J lost 7 bases, with 15 bases between them. This CDR3 is built from 13 residues. Germline V lookup: CDR1 DFQATT, CDR2 SNEGSKA (reference sequence). Researchers amplified the TCR beta CDR3 regions from RNA transcripts. Carried out on the TCR CDR3, a first-round RT-PCR used the HTBI primer set. TCRdb processed the multiplex PCR reads anew with MiXCR; each CDR3 protein has one entry. The data contain 480,000 or so distinct CDR3 sequences, 46% of them singletons. Any patient presenting with uncontrolled infection, other autoimmune disease, pregnancy or lactation was left out. Overall study results and limits: A model built on 13 V-J features separated ophthalmopathy from stable hyperthyroidism. With a median lead of roughly 6.2 months before onset, the model predicted ophthalmopathy.

This clonotype was seen only a few times. What it binds is not known. The chain employs TRBV20-1 and TRBJ2-5; D unclear. The sequenced sample was peripheral blood or thyroid tissue (not recorded which). This TCR came from an adult woman with Graves' disease, either hyperthyroidism or ophthalmopathy (not recorded which). The CDR3 bases are TGCAGTGCTAGTGATGGACCGATGGGGACCCAGTACTTC. This encodes CSASDGPMGTQYF.